Reported below is one TCR beta chain. Its antigen is undetermined. The sample's time point: late sampling 161 to 241 days after vaccination in a few convalescent patients. Treatment of the sample: approximately nine-day PBMC culture with coronavirus spike peptide pools or control peptides (ViraFEST assay). This CDR3 contains 11 residues. V lost 9 bases and J 5 bases, leaving 11 bases between the germline ends. The germline gives CDR1 LNHDA, CDR2 SQIVND (reference sequence). The Oncomine TCR Beta short-read assay was what sequenced the DNA obtained from cultured CD4+ T cells. One entry per CDR3 protein results from TCRdb running MiXCR on the PCR reads. This sample has some 23,000 distinct CDR3 sequences, with around 46% found just once. These data originate in a study of vaccination and CD4 T cells after COVID-19.

This sequence was found in a human donor who had recovered from COVID-19. The sequencing here drew on CD4+ T cells from blood, cultured in vitro, taken about 7 months after SARS-CoV-2 vaccination. J is TRBJ2-7 and V is TRBV19, with D possibly TRBD1 on 6 matching bases. The CDR3: CARNRVNEQYF. The CDR3 DNA follows: TGTGCCAGAAACAGGGTGAACGAGCAGTACTTC.